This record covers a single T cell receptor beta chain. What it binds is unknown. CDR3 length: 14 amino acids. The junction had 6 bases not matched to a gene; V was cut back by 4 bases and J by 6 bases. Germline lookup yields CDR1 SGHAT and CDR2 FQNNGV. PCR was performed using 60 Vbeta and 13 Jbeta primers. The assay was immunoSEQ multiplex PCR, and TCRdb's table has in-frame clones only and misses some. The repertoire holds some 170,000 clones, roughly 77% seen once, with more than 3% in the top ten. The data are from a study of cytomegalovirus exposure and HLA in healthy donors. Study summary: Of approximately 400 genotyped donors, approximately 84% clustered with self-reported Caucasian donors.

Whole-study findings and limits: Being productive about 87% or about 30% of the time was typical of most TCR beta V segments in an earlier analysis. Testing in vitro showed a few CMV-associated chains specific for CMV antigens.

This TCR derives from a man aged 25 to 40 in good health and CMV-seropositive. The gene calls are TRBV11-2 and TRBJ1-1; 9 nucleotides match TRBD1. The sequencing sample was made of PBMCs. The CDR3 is CASSSQGAFAEAFF. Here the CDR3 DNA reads TGTGCCAGCAGCTCACAGGGGGCTTTCGCTGAAGCTTTCTTT.